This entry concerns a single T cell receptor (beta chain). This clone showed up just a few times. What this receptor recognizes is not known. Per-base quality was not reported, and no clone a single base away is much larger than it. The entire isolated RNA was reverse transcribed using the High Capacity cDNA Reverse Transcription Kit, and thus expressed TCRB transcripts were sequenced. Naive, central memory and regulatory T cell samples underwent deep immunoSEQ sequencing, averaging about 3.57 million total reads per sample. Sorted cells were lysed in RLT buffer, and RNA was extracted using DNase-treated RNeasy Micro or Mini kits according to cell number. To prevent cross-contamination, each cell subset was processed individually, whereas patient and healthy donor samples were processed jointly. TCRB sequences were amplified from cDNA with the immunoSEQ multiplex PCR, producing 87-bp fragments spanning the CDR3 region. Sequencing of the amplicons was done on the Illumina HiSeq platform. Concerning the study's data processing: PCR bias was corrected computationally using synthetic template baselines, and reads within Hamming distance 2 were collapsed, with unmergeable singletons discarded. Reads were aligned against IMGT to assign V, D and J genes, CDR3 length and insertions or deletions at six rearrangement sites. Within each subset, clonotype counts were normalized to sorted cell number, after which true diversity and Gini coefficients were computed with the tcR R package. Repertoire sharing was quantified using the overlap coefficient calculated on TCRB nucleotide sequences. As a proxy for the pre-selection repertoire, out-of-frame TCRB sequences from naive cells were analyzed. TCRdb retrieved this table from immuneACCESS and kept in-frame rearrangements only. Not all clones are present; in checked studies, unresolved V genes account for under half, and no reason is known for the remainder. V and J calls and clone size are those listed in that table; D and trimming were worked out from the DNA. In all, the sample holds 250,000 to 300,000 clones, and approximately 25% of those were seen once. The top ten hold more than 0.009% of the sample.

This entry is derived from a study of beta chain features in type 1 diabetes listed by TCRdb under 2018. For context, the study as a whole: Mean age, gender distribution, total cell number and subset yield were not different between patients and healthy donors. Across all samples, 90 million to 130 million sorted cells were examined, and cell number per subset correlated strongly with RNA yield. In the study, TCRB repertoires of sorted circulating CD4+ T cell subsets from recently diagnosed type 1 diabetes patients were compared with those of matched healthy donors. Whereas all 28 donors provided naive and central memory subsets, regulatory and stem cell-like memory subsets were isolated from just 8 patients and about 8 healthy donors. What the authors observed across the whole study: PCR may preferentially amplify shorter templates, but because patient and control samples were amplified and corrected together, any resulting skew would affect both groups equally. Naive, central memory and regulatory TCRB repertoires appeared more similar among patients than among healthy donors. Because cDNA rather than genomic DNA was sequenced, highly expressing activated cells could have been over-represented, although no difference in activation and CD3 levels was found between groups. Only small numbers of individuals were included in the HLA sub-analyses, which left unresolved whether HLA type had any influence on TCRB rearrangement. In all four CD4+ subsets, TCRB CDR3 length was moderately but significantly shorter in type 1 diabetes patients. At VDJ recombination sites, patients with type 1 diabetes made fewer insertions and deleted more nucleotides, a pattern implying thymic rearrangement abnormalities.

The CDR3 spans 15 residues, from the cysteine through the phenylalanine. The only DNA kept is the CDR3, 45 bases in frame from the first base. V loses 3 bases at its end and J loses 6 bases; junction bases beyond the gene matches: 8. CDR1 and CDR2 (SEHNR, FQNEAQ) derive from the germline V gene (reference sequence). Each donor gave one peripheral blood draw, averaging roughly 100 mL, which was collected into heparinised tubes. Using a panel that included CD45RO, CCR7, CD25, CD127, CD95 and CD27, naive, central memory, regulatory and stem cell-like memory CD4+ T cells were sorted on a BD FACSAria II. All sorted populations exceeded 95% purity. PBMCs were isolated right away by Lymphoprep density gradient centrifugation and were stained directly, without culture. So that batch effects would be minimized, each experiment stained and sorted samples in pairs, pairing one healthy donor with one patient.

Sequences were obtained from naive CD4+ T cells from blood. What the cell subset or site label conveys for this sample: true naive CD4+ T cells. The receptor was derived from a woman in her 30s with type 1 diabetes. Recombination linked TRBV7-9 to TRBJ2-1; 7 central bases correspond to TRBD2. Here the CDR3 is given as CASSFWREFGNEQFF. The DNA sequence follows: TGTGCCAGCAGCTTCTGGCGGGAGTTCGGCAATGAGCAGTTCTTC. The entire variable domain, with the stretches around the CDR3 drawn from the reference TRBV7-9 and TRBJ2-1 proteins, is DTGVSQNPRHKITKRGQNVTFRCDPISEHNRLYWYRQTLGQGPEFLTYFQNEAQLEKSRLLSDRFSAERPKGSFSTLEIQRTEQGDSAMYLCASSFWREFGNEQFFGPGTRLTVL.